This T cell receptor (beta chain) was obtained from a study of CD8+ T cells in alopecia areata. Germline V CDR1 and CDR2: ENHRY, SYGVKD. The CDR3 covers 17 residues. V was cut by 3 bases and J by 1 base, with 19 bases left in between. Of note for this clone: The antigen is not known.

The treatment: oral pan-JAK inhibitor, 5-10 mg twice daily. Alopecia areata patients gave lesional scalp punch biopsies and peripheral blood samples. Extracted RNA was reverse transcribed, and the resulting cDNA served as sequencing template. Generated by immunoSEQ multiplex PCR, the TCRdb table keeps only in-frame clones and is missing some. The sample records roughly 7,200 clones, around 65% being singletons. Findings of the study overall: The study found tofacitinib significantly decreased scalp clonality and expanded CD8+ clones among the top 100. In blood and scalp, many expanded lesional clones persisted during tofacitinib.

This chain connects TRBV10-3 to TRBJ2-7; D may be TRBD1 (6 bases). This receptor was identified in a human donor with alopecia areata. The material sequenced was skin, taken at week 4, from a patient treated with tofacitinib. The CDR3 DNA sequence: TGTGCCATCAGTGACCCTCCCTGGGGGCCGGTATCCTACGAGCAGTACTTC. Translated: CAISDPPWGPVSYEQYF.